The 30 T cell receptor beta chains reported below all come from one sample, sequenced in a study of blood T cell repertoires in COVID-19. Here immunoSEQ multiplex PCR was the method, and the copy in TCRdb shows in-frame clones only, minus some. Among some 100,000 clones listed, around three quarters were seen once. The sample consisted of peripheral blood. These receptors all come from a man aged 65 to 85 with acute or convalescent COVID-19.

This clone was seen more than once but under ten times. The chain carries TRBV5-1 and TRBJ2-1; TRBD2 might be the D (6 bases). The CDR3 covers 16 residues. CDR1 is SGHRS, CDR2 YFSETQ, per germline. Deletions cut 3 bases from V and 0 bases from J, with 13 bases between. The CDR3, as DNA: TGCGCCAGCAGCTCCGGGAGTCTACCCTCCTACAATGAGCAGTTCTTC. Translated: CASSSGSLPSYNEQFF.

The CDR3 spells CASSGQAATNEKLFF. In nucleotides, the CDR3 is TGCGCCAGCAGCGGACAGGCTGCGACTAATGAAAAACTGTTTTTT. The chain links TRBV5-1 to TRBJ1-4, with 7 bases fitting TRBD1. This CDR3 is 15 amino acids long. Germline CDR1 is SGHRS and CDR2 is YFSETQ. The junction had 5 bases not matched to a gene; V was cut back by 4 bases and J by 2 bases.

This rearrangement joins TRBV6-2 or TRBV6-3 to TRBJ2-7; maybe TRBD1 (5 bases). CDR3 length: 15 amino acids. CDR1 MNHEY and CDR2 SVGEGT come from the germline V gene. Trimming took 5 bases from V and 0 from J, leaving 14 bases between them. CDR3 sequence reads: CASSTRQRISYEQYF. The DNA of the CDR3 is TGTGCCAGCAGTACCCGACAGCGTATCTCCTACGAGCAGTACTTC.

The chain couples TRBV5-1 to TRBJ1-1; D perhaps matches TRBD1 (5 bases). With 4 bases removed from V and 3 bases from J, the gap between germline ends came to 13 bases. Germline assignment: CDR1 SGHRS and CDR2 YFSETQ. The CDR3 runs to 14 residues. The CDR3 loop is CASSPRGGYTEAFF. CDR3 DNA: TGCGCCAGCAGCCCCCGGGGGGGGTACACTGAAGCTTTCTTT.

V and J are TRBV7-9 and TRBJ2-5; 8 nucleotides align to TRBD1. CDR1 is SEHNR, CDR2 FQNEAQ, per germline (reference sequence). The CDR3 extends over 15 amino acids. V shed 5 bases, J shed 1 base, and the junction held 6 bases outside the gene matches. The CDR3, as DNA: TGTGCCAGCAGCCAATCGACAGGGGTCCAAGAGACCCAGTACTTC. It specifies CASSQSTGVQETQYF.

J is TRBJ1-6 and V is TRBV28, with D possibly TRBD1 on 5 matching bases. The V end lost 7 bases, the J end lost 2 bases, and 6 bases lay between the germline ends. The CDR3 spans 13 residues. The germline V gene has CDR1 MDHEN and CDR2 SYDVKM. This CDR3 is CASTGTYNSPLHF. In nucleotides, the CDR3 is TGTGCCAGCACAGGGACCTATAATTCACCCCTCCACTTT.

The chain links TRBV3-1 (or the pseudogene TRBV3-2) to TRBJ1-4; D possibly corresponds to TRBD1 (6 bases). Looked up from germline, CDR1 is LGHDT and CDR2 is YNNKEL (reference sequence). The CDR3 loop spans 16 amino acids. V shed 3 bases and J shed 5 bases, with 16 bases lying between them. This CDR3 is CASSQHRGQGNEKLFF. The CDR3 coding sequence is TGTGCCAGCAGCCAGCATCGAGGGCAGGGGAATGAAAAACTGTTTTTT.

This chain connects TRBV12-2 to TRBJ2-3; the DNA was not compared with TRBD2, the D call given in the table. TRBV12-2 is a pseudogene locus. This CDR3 region has 18 residues. CDR3 sequence: CASRLVVPSGISTDTQYF. The CDR3 DNA follows: TGTGCAAGTCGCTTAGTGGTACCTAGCGGGATTAGCACAGATACGCAGTATTTT.

This sequence joins TRBV5-1 and TRBJ1-1, with D perhaps TRBD1 (6 bases). V dropped 3 bases and J dropped 2 bases, with 8 bases sitting between them. Germline CDR1 reads SGHRS; CDR2 reads YFSETQ. CDR3 length: 13 amino acids. The CDR3 sequence is CASSWTDNTEAFF. The DNA of the CDR3 is TGCGCCAGCAGCTGGACAGATAACACTGAAGCTTTCTTT.

V usage is TRBV19 and J usage is TRBJ1-2; perhaps TRBD1 as D (6 bases). Trimming left V 7 bases short and J 2 bases short, with 11 bases between. Germline loops: CDR1 LNHDA, CDR2 SQIVND (reference sequence). CDR3 size: 13 residues. CDR3 sequence reads: CASNFDRNYGYTF. The CDR3, as DNA: TGTGCCAGTAACTTTGACAGGAACTATGGCTACACCTTC.

This clone is a singleton in its sample. The chain links TRBV4-1 to TRBJ1-1, with 8 bases aligning to TRBD1. The CDR3 is 18 amino acids. The trim removed 0 bases at V and 3 bases at J, leaving 12 bases unmatched. CDR1 and CDR2 from the germline V gene are MGHRA and YSYEKL. CDR3 sequence reads: CASSQESAQGAFYTEAFF. The CDR3 DNA sequence: TGCGCCAGCAGCCAAGAATCGGCCCAGGGGGCTTTCTACACTGAAGCTTTCTTT.

The gene calls are TRBV19 and TRBJ2-2; D may be TRBD1 (5 bases). The length of the CDR3 is 15 residues. The germline V gene has CDR1 LNHDA and CDR2 SQIVND (reference sequence). V lost 6 bases, J lost 4 bases, and 15 bases lay in between. The CDR3 region has the DNA TGTGCCAGTAGAGCAATTGACAGAGCCACCGGGGAGCTGTTTTTT. It encodes CASRAIDRATGELFF. The full variable domain, rest sourced from reference TRBV19 and TRBJ2-2, is DGGITQSPKYLFRKEGQNVTLSCEQNLNHDAMYWYRQDPGQGLRLIYYSQIVNDFQKGDIAEGYSVSREKKESFPLTVTSAQKNPTAFYLCASRAIDRATGELFFGEGSRLTVL.

This clone appeared once. V usage is TRBV7-9 and J usage is TRBJ2-7; D might be TRBD1 (5 bases). This CDR3 region has 12 residues. The germline V and J ends were trimmed by 3 bases and 5 bases, with 8 bases remaining between them. The germline V gene encodes CDR1 SEHNR and CDR2 FQNEAQ (reference sequence). CDR3 nucleotide sequence: TGTGCCAGCAGCTTTACAGGAGACGAGCAGTACTTC. This gives the protein CASSFTGDEQYF.

V and J are TRBV3-1 (or the pseudogene TRBV3-2) and TRBJ2-7, with a tentative D call TRBD2 (5 bases). This CDR3 has 16 amino acids. V lost 0 bases, J lost 2 bases, and 14 bases lay in between. CDR1 and CDR2 from the germline V gene are LGHDT and YNNKEL (reference sequence). The CDR3 DNA is TGTGCCAGCAGCCAAGATCTAACCGCCGGGGCCTACGAGCAGTACTTC. Protein product: CASSQDLTAGAYEQYF.

Note on this clone: Compared with germline, one end of the junction differs, possibly owing to a read error. This chain uses TRBV7-9 with TRBJ2-2, with TRBD1 matching over 12 bases. This CDR3 is built from 18 residues. Germline V gene sequence: CDR1 SEHNR, CDR2 FQNEAQ (reference sequence). The CDR3 sequence is CASILRGQGAANTGELFF. For the CDR3, the DNA is TGTGCCAGCATCCTTCGGGGACAGGGGGCCGCGAATACCGGGGAGCTGTTTTTT.

The rearrangement uses TRBV5-3 and TRBJ2-7; 9 nucleotides align to TRBD1. TRBV5-3 is an ORF; its function is uncertain. V lost 4 bases to trimming and J lost 2 bases; unmatched junction nucleotides: 10. This CDR3 has 16 amino acids. The CDR3 DNA is TGTGCCAGAAGCCAGGGGGACAGGGAGGGAACCTACGAGCAGTACTTC. Translated: CARSQGDREGTYEQYF.

The V call is TRBV19, the J call TRBJ2-1; 7 bases align to TRBD2. Germline lookup yields CDR1 LNHDA and CDR2 SQIVND (reference sequence). The CDR3 is made up of 15 amino acids. V shed 6 bases and J 1 base; nucleotides not matched to a gene: 6. Here the CDR3 DNA reads TGTGCCAGTAGCGGGGAGGGACCATCCTACAATGAGCAGTTCTTC. Its translation: CASSGEGPSYNEQFF.

The V and J genes are TRBV19 and TRBJ1-1, with TRBD1 as a possible D gene (5 bases). V lost 4 bases, J lost 1 base, and 7 bases lay in between. The germline V gene encodes CDR1 LNHDA and CDR2 SQIVND (reference sequence). The CDR3 runs 13 residues. CDR3 region: CASSNTGNTEAFF. The CDR3 DNA reads as TGTGCCAGTAGTAATACAGGGAACACTGAAGCTTTCTTT.

This chain links TRBV4-1 with TRBJ1-1; perhaps TRBD1 as D (5 bases). There are 15 residues in the CDR3. CDR1 is MGHRA, CDR2 YSYEKL, per germline. Trimming shortened V by 1 base and J by 5 bases, and 14 bases separated the two germline ends. The CDR3 region has the DNA TGCGCCAGCAGCCAAGGCATTTGGGGGGAGACTGAAGCTTTCTTT. Translating gives CASSQGIWGETEAFF.

This clone was found once. The chain recombines TRBV4-2 with TRBJ1-1, with D unclear. The CDR3 covers 15 residues. From germline, CDR1 is LGHNA and CDR2 YNFKEQ. Trimming pared 1 base from V and 4 bases from J, leaving 13 bases between. The CDR3 coding sequence is TGTGCCAGCAGCCAAGTACCGGGTGTTGGCACTGAAGCTTTCTTT. Protein product: CASSQVPGVGTEAFF.

The chain combines TRBV9 with TRBJ2-3; D uncertain. V was pared by 1 base and J by 1 base, with 7 bases between. The CDR3 is made up of 14 amino acids. Per germline, CDR1 SGDLS and CDR2 YYNGEE. CDR3 protein: CASSVLDRTDTQYF. In DNA form, the CDR3 reads TGTGCCAGCAGCGTACTAGACCGCACAGATACGCAGTATTTT.

The chain is built from TRBV2 and TRBJ2-1, with TRBD1 as a possible D gene (6 bases). Trimming removed 7 bases at V and 0 bases at J, with 7 bases between. Germline CDR1 and CDR2: SNHLY and FYNNEI. This CDR3 comprises 13 residues. In nucleotides, the CDR3 is TGTGCCAGCATACAGGGCTCCTACAATGAGCAGTTCTTC. Translated, it gives CASIQGSYNEQFF.

The V and J genes are TRBV2 and TRBJ2-2, with TRBD1 matching over 10 bases. Germline V gene sequence: CDR1 SNHLY, CDR2 FYNNEI. The CDR3 runs to 15 residues. V lost 3 bases and J lost 5; bases outside the gene matches: 3. The CDR3 is CASSEDRGYTGELFF. The CDR3 DNA reads as TGTGCCAGCAGTGAGGACAGGGGGTATACCGGGGAGCTGTTTTTT. The entire variable domain, with the rest obtained from reference TRBV2 and TRBJ2-2, is as follows: EPEVTQTPSHQVTQMGQEVILRCVPISNHLYFYWYRQILGQKVEFLVSFYNNEISEKSEIFDDQFSVERPDGSNFTLKIRSTKLEDSAMYFCASSEDRGYTGELFFGEGSRLTVL.

This chain links TRBV2 with TRBJ1-1; D unresolved. CDR3 length: 13 amino acids. V gave up 10 bases and J gave up 4 bases, with 16 bases separating them. Germline CDR1 reads SNHLY; CDR2 reads FYNNEI. The CDR3 sequence: CATLLYALTEAFF. CDR3 in DNA: TGTGCCACCCTACTTTATGCCCTCACTGAAGCTTTCTTT.

V and J are TRBV4-3 and TRBJ2-6; 7 bases match TRBD1. Germline CDR1 and CDR2: LGHNA and YSLEER. V shed 0 bases and J 0 bases; nucleotides not matched to a gene: 5. The CDR3 runs to 18 residues. The CDR3 DNA sequence: TGCGCCAGCAGCCAAGAAGGGACAGAGTCCTCTGGGGCCAACGTCCTGACTTTC. Encoded protein: CASSQEGTESSGANVLTF.

The rearrangement links TRBV5-3 to TRBJ2-7; 8 nucleotides match TRBD1. TRBV5-3 counts as an open reading frame of uncertain function. The junction had 23 bases not matched to a gene; V was cut back by 10 bases and J by 2 bases. The CDR3 runs 18 residues. Written as DNA, the CDR3 is TGTGCCCCGCAGCCCCGGGACAGGATCCCCACGGGGACCTACGAGCAGTACTTC. Protein product: CAPQPRDRIPTGTYEQYF.

The rearrangement joins TRBV30 to TRBJ2-1; TRBD2 agrees at 9 bases. V trimming: 4 bases; J trimming: 5 bases; junction bases outside the gene matches: 6. Germline loops: CDR1 GTSNPN, CDR2 SVGIG (reference sequence). The CDR3 consists of 14 residues. The CDR3 DNA is TGTGCCTGGACGAGCGGGAGGATCGACAATGAGCAGTTCTTC. Translation: CAWTSGRIDNEQFF.

The V and J genes are TRBV7-9 and TRBJ2-1, with 7 bases fitting TRBD1. The ends lost 1 base at V and 6 bases at J; junction bases unmatched: 6. In germline, CDR1 is SEHNR, CDR2 FQNEAQ (reference sequence). The CDR3 extends over 15 amino acids. CDR3 amino acids: CASSLGRGSSNEQFF. For the CDR3, the DNA is TGTGCCAGCAGCTTAGGCAGGGGGTCGAGCAATGAGCAGTTCTTC.

The chain couples TRBV3-1 (or the pseudogene TRBV3-2) to TRBJ1-2, with TRBD1 matching over 7 bases. The J segment lost 8 bases and the V segment lost 0 bases, leaving 6 bases of the junction unmatched. Germline loops: CDR1 LGHDT, CDR2 YNNKEL (reference sequence). The CDR3 consists of 14 residues. The CDR3 DNA sequence: TGTGCCAGCAGCCAAGACCACAGGGGTGGCGGCTACACCTTC. It codes for CASSQDHRGGGYTF.

The J gene is TRBJ1-1, the V gene TRBV6-2 or TRBV6-3; TRBD1 is a possible D gene (5 bases). CDR1 and CDR2 (germline): MNHEY, SVGEGT. This CDR3 region has 15 residues. V was shortened by 7 bases and J by 6 bases, with 21 bases between the two germline ends. Here the CDR3 reads CASNPIPTLGAEAFF. The CDR3, as DNA: TGTGCCAGCAACCCAATCCCGACTCTAGGGGCTGAAGCTTTCTTT.